This TCR beta chain was recorded in a study of cytomegalovirus exposure and HLA in healthy donors. Whole-study findings and limits: No immune exposure information besides CMV serostatus was available.

Primers for the PCR totalled 60 Vbeta and 13 Jbeta. Using immunoSEQ multiplex PCR, the repertoire was profiled, and TCRdb retains in-frame clones only, with some absent. Recorded for this sample: 75,000 to 95,000 clones. Per the germline V gene, CDR1 is SGDLS and CDR2 is YYNGEE. The germline V and J ends were trimmed by 0 bases and 2 bases, with 9 bases remaining between them. There are 14 residues in the CDR3. With regard to this clone: Its antigen is not known.

Sequencing input: PBMCs. The receptor comes from a girl between 10 and 17 years old in good health and CMV-seropositive. The V gene is TRBV9, the J gene TRBJ2-7, with D maybe TRBD2 (6 bases). Written as DNA, the CDR3 is TGTGCCAGCAGCGTAGGTGCTAGCGCCTACGAGCAGTACTTC. Translating it yields CASSVGASAYEQYF.